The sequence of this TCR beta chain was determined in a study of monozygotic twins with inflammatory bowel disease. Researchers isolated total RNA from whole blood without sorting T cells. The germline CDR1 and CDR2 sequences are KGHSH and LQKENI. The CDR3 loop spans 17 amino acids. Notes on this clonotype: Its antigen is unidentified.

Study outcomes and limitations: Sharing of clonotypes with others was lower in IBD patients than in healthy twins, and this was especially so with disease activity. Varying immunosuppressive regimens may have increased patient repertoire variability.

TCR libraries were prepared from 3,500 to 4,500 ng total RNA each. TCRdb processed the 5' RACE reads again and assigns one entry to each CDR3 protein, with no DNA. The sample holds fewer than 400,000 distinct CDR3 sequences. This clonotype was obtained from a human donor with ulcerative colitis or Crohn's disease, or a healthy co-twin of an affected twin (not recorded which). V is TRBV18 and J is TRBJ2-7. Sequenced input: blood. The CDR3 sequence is CASSPETAGVGSYEQYF.